The source of this TCR beta chain is a study of blood T cells in healthy people across ages. This clonotype was picked up a small number of times. CDR3 size: 15 residues. Looked up from germline, CDR1 is LGHDT and CDR2 is YNNKEL (reference sequence). The use of a sample-barcoded 5' primer and a J-beta primer mix characterized a second PCR of about 7 to 12 cycles. TCRdb fed the 5' RACE reads into MiXCR, producing one record per CDR3 protein. This table has hundreds of thousands of distinct CDR3 sequences, under 65% appearing once. The sample consisted of blood. This chain uses TRBV3-1 with TRBJ2-4; tentative D call: TRBD2 (5 bases). Gene TRBJ2-7 matches the end of the DNA better, so the J call may be wrong. This TCR derives from a man in his sixties in good health. The CDR3 sequence: CASSQVVLGPYEQYF. CDR3 in DNA: TGTGCCAGCAGCCAAGTAGTACTAGGGCCCTACGAGCAGTACTTC.